These 4 T cell receptor beta chains were all obtained from the same sample, sequenced in a study of cytotoxic CD8 clonotypes in ibrutinib-treated CLL. Here immunoSEQ multiplex PCR was the method, and the copy in TCRdb shows in-frame clones only, minus some. The table shows some 29,000 clones, with roughly 76% occurring only once. Here the sequenced sample was PBMCs, taken after 36 months of ibrutinib treatment. These TCRs come from a human donor with chronic lymphocytic leukemia.

The rearrangement links TRBV4-2 to TRBJ2-7; 13 bases match TRBD2. Trimming took 1 base from V and 3 from J; bases not matched to a gene: 0. Germline loops: CDR1 LGHNA, CDR2 YNFKEQ. The CDR3 runs to 15 residues. The CDR3 nucleotides read TGTGCCAGCAGCCAAGGGACTAGCGGGGGCTACGAGCAGTACTTC. Translated, it gives CASSQGTSGGYEQYF.

The gene calls are TRBV6-5 and TRBJ1-6, with TRBD1 identical over 9 bases. The V gene's germline CDR1 is MNHEY and CDR2 SVGAGI. V dropped 2 bases and J dropped 9; count of bases not matched to a gene: 2. The CDR3 covers 14 residues. This chain's CDR3 is CASSYGTGSSPLHF. The CDR3 DNA reads TGTGCCAGCAGTTACGGGACAGGGAGTTCACCCCTCCACTTT.

This clone was observed a few times. J is TRBJ2-1 and V is TRBV11-3; 7 bases agree with TRBD2. Trimming cost V 10 bases and J 6 bases; bases outside gene matches: 15. From germline, CDR1 is SGHNT and CDR2 YENEEA. CDR3 length: 15 amino acids. The CDR3 sequence is CATTAPSGNLNEQFF. The CDR3 DNA is TGTGCCACCACAGCCCCTAGCGGAAACCTCAATGAGCAGTTCTTC. The complete variable domain, with remaining parts taken from reference TRBV11-3 and TRBJ2-1, reads EAGVVQSPRYKIIEKKQPVAFWCNPISGHNTLYWYLQNLGQGPELLIRYENEEAVDDSQLPKDRFSAERLKGVDSTLKIQPAELGDSAVYLCATTAPSGNLNEQFFGPGTRLTVL.

This rearrangement joins TRBV5-6 to TRBJ2-7; D is undetermined. CDR1 is SGHDT and CDR2 is YYEEEE in the germline V gene. CDR3 length equals 14 residues. Trimming pared 0 bases from V and 0 bases from J, leaving 7 bases between. DNA of the CDR3: TGTGCCAGCAGCTTGGGGCTGAGCTCCTACGAGCAGTACTTC. This codes for CASSLGLSSYEQYF.